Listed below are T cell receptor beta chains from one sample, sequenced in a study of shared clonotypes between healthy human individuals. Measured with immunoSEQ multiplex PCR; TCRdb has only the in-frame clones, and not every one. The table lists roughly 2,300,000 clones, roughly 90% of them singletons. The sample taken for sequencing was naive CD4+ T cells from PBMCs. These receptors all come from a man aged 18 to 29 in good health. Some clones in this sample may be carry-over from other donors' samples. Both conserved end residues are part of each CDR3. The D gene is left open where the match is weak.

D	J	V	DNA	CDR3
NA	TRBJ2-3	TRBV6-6	TGTGCCAGCAGTTATATGACGGCGGGCCGCACAGATACGCAGTATTTT	CASSYMTAGRTDTQYF
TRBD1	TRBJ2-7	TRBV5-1	TGCGCCAGCACCTCGGGACAGGGGGCGCGTGAGCAGTACTTC	CASTSGQGAREQYF
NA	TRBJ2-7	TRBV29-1	TGCAGCGTTGTTGGACACCAACAGAGCTCCTACGAGCAGTACTTC	CSVVGHQQSSYEQYF
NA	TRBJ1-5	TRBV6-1	TGTGCCAGCAGTGAACGCGGGGATCAGCCCCAGCATTTT	CASSERGDQPQHF
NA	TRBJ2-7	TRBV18	TGTGCCAGCTCACCACTTTCACCCGGGCAAACCTACGAGCAGTACTTC	CASSPLSPGQTYEQYF
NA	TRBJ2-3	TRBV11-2	TGTGCCAGCAGCATAGCGGTCAGCACAGATACGCAGTATTTT	CASSIAVSTDTQYF
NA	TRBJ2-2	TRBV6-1	TGTGCCAGCAGTGTCATTAGGGCCACCGGGGAGCTGTTTTTT	CASSVIRATGELFF
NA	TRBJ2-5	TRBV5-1	TGCGCCAGCAGCTTGCAGGCCCCGGGGGAGACCCAGTACTTC	CASSLQAPGETQYF
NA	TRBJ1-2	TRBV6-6	TGTGCCAGCGCAGACCGGGCTAAGACCTTC	CASADRAKTF
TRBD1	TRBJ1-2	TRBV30	TGTGCCTGGAGTATTGACAGGGCGTATGGCTACACCTTC	CAWSIDRAYGYTF
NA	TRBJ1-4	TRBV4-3	TGCGCCAGCAGCCAATTGGTCGGGGGGGGCTATGAAAAACTGTTTTTT	CASSQLVGGGYEKLFF
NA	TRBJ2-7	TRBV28	TGTGCCAGCAGTTTATATGGCCAGGTCTACGAGCAGTACTTC	CASSLYGQVYEQYF
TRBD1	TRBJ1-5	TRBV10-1	TGCGCCAGCCTCTTGCCCGGGGACAGGGGATTATATAGCAATCAGCCCCAGCATTTT	CASLLPGDRGLYSNQPQHF
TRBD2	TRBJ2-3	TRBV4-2	TGTGCCAGCAGCCAAGTGGGGGGGAGAAGCACAGATACGCAGTATTTT	CASSQVGGRSTDTQYF
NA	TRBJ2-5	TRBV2	TGTGCCAGCAGTGGGGAAAGGGGCGAGACCCAGTACTTC	CASSGERGETQYF
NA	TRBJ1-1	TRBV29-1	TGCAGCGTTGAGGGCAGGTTGATGAACACTGAAGCTTTCTTT	CSVEGRLMNTEAFF
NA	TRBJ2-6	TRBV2	TGTGCCAGCAGCCCTTCCTCTGGGGCCAACGTCCTGGCTTTC	CASSPSSGANVLAF